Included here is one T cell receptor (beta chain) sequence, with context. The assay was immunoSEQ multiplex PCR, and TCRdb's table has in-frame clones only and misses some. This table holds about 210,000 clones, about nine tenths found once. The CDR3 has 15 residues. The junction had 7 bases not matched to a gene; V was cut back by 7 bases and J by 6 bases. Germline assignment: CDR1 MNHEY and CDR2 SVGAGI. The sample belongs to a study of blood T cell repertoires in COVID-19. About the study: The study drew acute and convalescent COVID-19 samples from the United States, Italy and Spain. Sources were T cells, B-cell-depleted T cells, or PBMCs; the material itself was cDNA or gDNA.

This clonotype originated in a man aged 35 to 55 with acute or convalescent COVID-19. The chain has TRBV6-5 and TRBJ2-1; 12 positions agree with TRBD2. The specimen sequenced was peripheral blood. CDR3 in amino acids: CASNLAGGPLNEQFF. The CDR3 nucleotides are TGTGCCAGCAATCTAGCGGGAGGGCCCCTCAATGAGCAGTTCTTC.